Each of the 14 T cell receptor beta chains below was sequenced from the same sample in a study of shared clonotypes between healthy human individuals (dated by TCRdb to 2020 to 2021). The library was generated by the immunoSEQ multiplex PCR assay. This immuneACCESS table, as held by TCRdb, lists in-frame sequences with V and J called but not all clones. Of the missing ones, under half trace to an unresolved V gene in checked studies; the others have no known cause. The sample table lists more than 550,000 clones, 72% of them with a count of one. In total, the top ten clones hold less than 2% of the sample. Material for sequencing was memory CD4+ T cells sorted from blood. What this sample's cell subset or site label stands for: CD45RA-negative fraction. The receptors stem from a woman younger than 45 in good health.

V is TRBV5-4 and J is TRBJ2-1; possible D gene TRBD1, 5 bases. V was pared by 4 bases and J by 8 bases, with 13 bases between. The CDR3 consists of 13 residues. Germline V gene lookup returns CDR1 SGHNT and CDR2 YYREEE (reference sequence). The CDR3 coding sequence is TGTGCCAGCAGCGCCACGTGGGGCTATGAGCAGTTCTTC. Encoded protein: CASSATWGYEQFF.

In this sample, this clone turned up many times. This chain uses TRBV27 with TRBJ1-1, with D uncertain. This CDR3 region has 16 residues. Trimming removed 7 bases from V and 0 bases from J, with 18 bases in between. Germline-derived CDR1 and CDR2 are MNHEY and SMNVEV (reference sequence). CDR3 nucleotide sequence: TGTGCCAGCACCCCCGGGATTGGCTCCATGAACACTGAAGCTTTCTTT. Its translation is CASTPGIGSMNTEAFF.

The chain joins TRBV10-1 to TRBJ2-7, with TRBD2 identical over 14 bases. Germline V gene lookup returns CDR1 WNHNN and CDR2 SYGVQD (reference sequence). The V segment lost 4 bases and the J segment 6 bases; nucleotides outside the gene matches: 5. CDR3 length equals 15 residues. Here the CDR3 DNA reads TGCGCCAGCAGTGCCCGGACTAGCGGGAGGTCCGAGCAGTACTTC. This gives the protein CASSARTSGRSEQYF.

The rearrangement uses TRBV7-9 and TRBJ1-1; D gene unclear. The V gene's germline CDR1 is SEHNR and CDR2 FQNEAQ (reference sequence). This CDR3 spans 15 amino acids. V gave up 7 bases and J gave up 5 bases, with 20 bases separating them. DNA of the CDR3: TGTGCCAGCACCAGTGCGGACTCGAGGAGGACTGAAGCTTTCTTT. It specifies CASTSADSRRTEAFF.

The chain carries TRBV11-2 and TRBJ2-3, with TRBD2 matching 9 bases. This CDR3 is built from 17 residues. V shed 5 bases, J shed 11 bases, and the junction held 20 bases outside the gene matches. Germline CDR1 SGHAT, CDR2 FQNNGV. The CDR3, as DNA: TGTGCCAGCAGCCCAATAAAGCGGGAGGCCCCGCCGGTGGGGCAGTATTTT. Amino acids: CASSPIKREAPPVGQYF.

The CDR3 spells CASSSSGQGKNTEAFF. The CDR3 region has the DNA TGTGCCAGCAGTTCCAGCGGACAGGGGAAGAACACTGAAGCTTTCTTT. The V and J genes are TRBV27 and TRBJ1-1, with 9 bases lining up with TRBD1. This CDR3 contains 16 residues. Germline V CDR1 and CDR2: MNHEY, SMNVEV (reference sequence). V was clipped by 4 bases and J by 1 base; unmatched bases: 7.

V is TRBV11-2 and J is TRBJ2-1, with TRBD2 matching over 8 bases. Germline V lookup: CDR1 SGHAT, CDR2 FQNNGV. The CDR3 has 13 amino acids. Trimming cost V 6 bases and J 7 bases; bases outside gene matches: 5. The CDR3: CASSSLAGNEQFF. CDR3 nucleotide sequence: TGTGCCAGCAGTTCTCTAGCGGGTAATGAGCAGTTCTTC.

Only a few counts were recorded for this clone. This chain connects TRBV6-1 to TRBJ1-5; 11 bases fit TRBD1. Germline CDR1 and CDR2: MNHNS and SASEGT. The J segment lost 6 bases and the V segment lost 6 bases, leaving 4 bases of the junction unmatched. The CDR3 has 14 residues. CDR3 protein: CASRRDRGGQPQHF. The CDR3 DNA follows: TGTGCCAGCAGAAGGGACAGGGGGGGTCAGCCCCAGCATTTT.

The chain is built from TRBV18 and TRBJ2-2; no clear D. The CDR3 consists of 13 residues. The V and J ends lost 3 bases and 8 bases respectively, with 10 bases between them. Germline V CDR1 and CDR2: KGHSH, LQKENI. The DNA for the CDR3 is TGTGCCAGCTCACCGTCGGGCGGAGGGGAGCTGTTTTTT. Its protein product is CASSPSGGGELFF.

The rearrangement joins TRBV13 to TRBJ2-1; D possibly matches TRBD1 or TRBD2 (6 bases each). The V end was cut by 7 bases, the J end by 8 bases, with 18 bases between. The CDR3 consists of 14 residues. From germline, CDR1 is PRHDT and CDR2 FYEKMQ (reference sequence). CDR3 DNA sequence: TGTGCCAGCACCACGGGGGCCTCTTGGGATGAGCAGTTCTTC. Protein: CASTTGASWDEQFF.

The chain joins TRBV18 to TRBJ1-4; 8 bases align to TRBD1. J gave up 0 bases and V 6 bases, and 9 bases lay outside the gene matches. The germline V gene has CDR1 KGHSH and CDR2 LQKENI. The CDR3 loop spans 17 amino acids. CDR3 bases: TGTGCCAGCTCCCGCTCGACAGGGGAAGCAACTAATGAAAAACTGTTTTTT. This codes for CASSRSTGEATNEKLFF.

The chain combines TRBV7-2 with TRBJ2-6, with D tentatively TRBD1 (6 bases). CDR3 length: 16 residues. V was trimmed by 3 bases and J by 0 bases, leaving 9 bases between them. The germline V gene encodes CDR1 SGHTA and CDR2 FQGNSA. CDR3 sequence reads: CASSFQQGSGANVLTF. CDR3 nucleotide sequence: TGTGCCAGCAGCTTCCAACAGGGCTCTGGGGCCAACGTCCTGACTTTC.

The rearrangement links TRBV5-1 to TRBJ2-5, with a weak D call TRBD2 (6 bases). V lost 4 bases to trimming and J lost 5 bases, with 18 bases between them. The CDR3 loop spans 15 amino acids. Per germline, CDR1 SGHRS and CDR2 YFSETQ. CDR3 sequence: CASSKEGLGSETQYF. CDR3 in DNA: TGCGCCAGCAGCAAGGAGGGGTTAGGGTCGGAGACCCAGTACTTC.

The rearrangement uses TRBV5-4 and TRBJ2-1; D gene unclear. Between the trimmed V and J ends, which lost 4 bases and 2 bases, there was a span of 13 bases. Germline CDR1 is SGHNT and CDR2 is YYREEE (reference sequence). The CDR3 has 15 amino acids. The CDR3 protein is CASSVGGQTYNEQFF. CDR3 coding DNA: TGTGCCAGCAGCGTTGGCGGCCAGACCTACAATGAGCAGTTCTTC.